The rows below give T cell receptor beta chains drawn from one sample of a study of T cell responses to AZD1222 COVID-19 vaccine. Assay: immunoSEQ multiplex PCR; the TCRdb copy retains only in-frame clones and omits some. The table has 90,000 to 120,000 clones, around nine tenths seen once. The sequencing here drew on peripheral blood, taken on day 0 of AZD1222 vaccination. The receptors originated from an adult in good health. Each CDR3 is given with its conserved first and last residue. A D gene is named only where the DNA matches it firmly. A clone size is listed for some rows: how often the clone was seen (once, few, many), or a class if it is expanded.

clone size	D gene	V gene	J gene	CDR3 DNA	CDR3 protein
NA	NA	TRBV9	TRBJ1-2	TGTGCCAGCAGCGGCCGGGACAACTATGGCTACACCTTC	CASSGRDNYGYTF
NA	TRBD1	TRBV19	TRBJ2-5	TGTGCCAGTAGTAGATTGACAGGGCAACAAGAGACCCAGTACTTC	CASSRLTGQQETQYF
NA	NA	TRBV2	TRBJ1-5	TGTGCCAGCAGACGGGAGAGGAGCAATCAGCCCCAGCATTTT	CASRRERSNQPQHF
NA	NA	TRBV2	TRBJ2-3	TGTGCCAGCAGTTCCAGAGCCGGCACAGATACGCAGTATTTT	CASSSRAGTDTQYF
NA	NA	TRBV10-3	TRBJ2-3	TGTGCCATCAGTGATAAAGGGATTAGGGACAGCACAGATACGCAGTATTTT	CAISDKGIRDSTDTQYF
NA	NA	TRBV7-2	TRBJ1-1	TGTGCCAGCAGCTTAGCGGGAGGTACTATGAACACTGAAGCTTTCTTT	CASSLAGGTMNTEAFF
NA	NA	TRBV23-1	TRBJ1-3	TGCGCCAGCAGTCATTTTTGGGGATTGGATGGAAACACCATATATTTT	CASSHFWGLDGNTIYF
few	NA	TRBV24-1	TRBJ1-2	TGTGCCACCGGAAGACGTCGACTGAACTATGGCTACACCTTC	CATGRRRLNYGYTF
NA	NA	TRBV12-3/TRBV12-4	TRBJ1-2	TGTGCCAGCAGTACGGGGGGGAACTATGGCTACACCTTC	CASSTGGNYGYTF
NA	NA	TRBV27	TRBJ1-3	TGTGCCAGCAGACAACAGGGAGGTGGAAACACCATATATTTT	CASRQQGGGNTIYF
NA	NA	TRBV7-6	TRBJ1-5	TGTGCCAGCAGCCTCATATGGACCCTCTATAGCAATCAGCCCCAGCATTTT	CASSLIWTLYSNQPQHF
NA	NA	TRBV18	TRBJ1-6	TGTGCCAGCTCACCACGGGCAGGGGACTCCTATAATTCACCCCTCCACTTT	CASSPRAGDSYNSPLHF